The clone carrying this T cell receptor beta chain was seen a handful of times. Its antigen is as yet unknown. TCRdb's table, derived via immunoSEQ multiplex PCR, lists solely in-frame clones and lacks some. The sample has some 66,000 clones, around 80% seen once. This CDR3 is 17 amino acids long. The germline V gene encodes CDR1 SEHNR and CDR2 FQNEAQ (reference sequence). V lost 0 bases, J lost 3 bases, and 17 bases lay in between. The sample originates from a study of a mutant IDH1 vaccine in newly diagnosed glioma. Overall study context: Before enrollment, the patients had been treated with radiotherapy alone, temozolomide alone, or both together. Most of them had received both.

The time point: week 35, safety follow-up. Each dose delivered 300 ug of mutant IDH1 20-mer peptide subcutaneously with imiquimod. Administration of eight vaccinations to patients took place in weeks 1, 3, 5, 7, 11, 15, 19, 23. Source: PBMCs, taken from a glioma patient whose treatment included an IDH1 peptide vaccine. This chain connects TRBV7-9 to TRBJ2-5; D tentatively reads TRBD1 or TRBD2 (6 bases each). This TCR was sampled from a man in his thirties or forties with glioma. As DNA, the CDR3 is TGTGCCAGCAGCTTAGCTAGCGGCAGGGGAGAAGAAGAGACCCAGTACTTC. This encodes CASSLASGRGEEETQYF.